Shown below are 20 T cell receptor beta chains from a single sample sequenced in a study of siplizumab effects on memory and regulatory T cells. Measured with immunoSEQ multiplex PCR; TCRdb has only the in-frame clones, and not every one. The sample carries tens of thousands of clones, 90% to 95% recorded once. Sequencing was carried out using CD8+ T cells sorted from blood. All receptors come from a human donor in good health.

V and J are TRBV4-1 and TRBJ1-1; D remains unclear. Between the trimmed V and J ends, which lost 0 bases and 8 bases, there was a span of 13 bases. CDR3 size: 14 residues. CDR1 is MGHRA and CDR2 is YSYEKL in the germline V gene. CDR3 bases: TGCGCCAGCAGCCAAGATTACCGAACAGTAGAAGCTTTCTTT. It is translated as CASSQDYRTVEAFF.

V and J are TRBV7-9 and TRBJ2-4; tentative D call: TRBD1 (6 bases). The CDR3 runs to 16 residues. Germline values: CDR1 SEHNR, CDR2 FQNEAQ (reference sequence). Trimming shortened V by 1 base and J by 0 bases, and 10 bases separated the two germline ends. The CDR3 loop is CASSLVDRLAKNIQYF. CDR3 DNA: TGTGCCAGCAGCTTAGTGGACAGACTAGCCAAAAACATTCAGTACTTC.

Here the CDR3 reads CAWSVRGGAQYYEQYF. The CDR3 DNA follows: TGTGCCTGGAGTGTTCGGGGAGGGGCACAATACTACGAGCAGTACTTC. This chain uses TRBV30 with TRBJ2-7; TRBD2 agrees at 7 bases. V shed 0 bases and J 3 bases; nucleotides not matched to a gene: 11. The germline V gene encodes CDR1 GTSNPN and CDR2 SVGIG (reference sequence). The CDR3 covers 16 residues.

The chain carries TRBV11-3 and TRBJ1-1, with D unresolved. CDR1 and CDR2 from the germline V gene are SGHNT and YENEEA. The CDR3 consists of 15 residues. The germline V and J ends were trimmed by 3 bases and 2 bases, with 13 bases remaining between them. CDR3 sequence: CASSFRSSYNTEAFF. CDR3 bases: TGTGCCAGCAGCTTCCGCTCCAGTTATAACACTGAAGCTTTCTTT.

The rearrangement uses TRBV6-1 and TRBJ1-5, with no clear D. Germline CDR1 and CDR2: MNHNS and SASEGT. Trimming left V 4 bases short and J 6 bases short, with 10 bases between. The CDR3 sequence is 13 residues long. The CDR3 DNA reads as TGTGCCAGCAGTGTAACCGAAACTCAGCCCCAGCATTTT. Translated, it gives CASSVTETQPQHF.

This clone was seen only once. J is TRBJ2-3 and V is TRBV27; D uncertain. Trimming cost V 6 bases and J 4 bases, with 17 bases left between them. Germline V gene sequence: CDR1 MNHEY, CDR2 SMNVEV (reference sequence). This CDR3 contains 15 residues. Here the CDR3 DNA reads TGTGCCAGCAGGTTCCTTGAAGGTTTACCAGATACGCAGTATTTT. The encoded protein is CASRFLEGLPDTQYF.

The chain employs TRBV27 and TRBJ2-3; TRBD1 matches at 7 bases. Germline V gene sequence: CDR1 MNHEY, CDR2 SMNVEV (reference sequence). The CDR3 sequence is 13 residues long. V lost 6 bases and J lost 1; bases outside the gene matches: 1. CDR3 amino acids: CASSDRGTDTQYF. In DNA, the CDR3 is TGTGCCAGCAGCGACAGGGGCACAGATACGCAGTATTTT.

This clone appeared once. The junction differs from germline at one of its ends, possibly a read error. The CDR3 DNA reads as TGTGCTAGCAGCCCTGGGACAGAGTTGTTCACAGATACGCAGTATTTT. Amino acids: CASSPGTELFTDTQYF. The J gene is TRBJ2-3, the V gene TRBV7-7; 7 bases align to TRBD1. Germline CDR1 is SSHAT and CDR2 is FNYEAQ (reference sequence). CDR3 length: 16 amino acids.

The V and J genes are TRBV9 and TRBJ1-2; TRBD1 matches 9 bases. With V trimmed by 5 bases and J by 4 bases, 9 bases remained unmatched. Germline loops: CDR1 SGDLS, CDR2 YYNGEE. The CDR3 consists of 15 residues. The CDR3 here is CASRDTGGLGYGYTF. CDR3 bases: TGTGCCAGCAGAGATACAGGGGGCTTAGGCTATGGCTACACCTTC.

The rearrangement joins TRBV6-5 to TRBJ2-5; D perhaps matches TRBD2 (6 bases). The DNA end is a closer match to TRBJ2-7, so the J assignment may be wrong. The CDR3 runs 14 residues. Germline V gene data show CDR1 as MNHEY and CDR2 as SVGAGI. The CDR3, as DNA: TGTGCCACCCTCGGCGGGGCGGGACCTTACGAGCAGTACTTC. It specifies CATLGGAGPYEQYF.

The V and J genes are TRBV7-9 and TRBJ2-2, with 10 bases fitting TRBD2. Germline V gene sequence: CDR1 SEHNR, CDR2 FQNEAQ (reference sequence). CDR3 length equals 17 residues. V dropped 1 base and J dropped 4; count of bases not matched to a gene: 6. The CDR3 region is CASSLVTSGATTGELFF. The CDR3 bases are TGTGCCAGCAGCTTAGTAACTAGCGGGGCAACCACCGGGGAGCTGTTTTTT.

The chain joins TRBV4-1 to TRBJ1-2, with D unclear. The CDR3 runs 16 residues. Germline CDR1 reads MGHRA; CDR2 reads YSYEKL. V lost 0 bases, J lost 4 bases, and 15 bases lay in between. Written as DNA, the CDR3 is TGCGCCAGCAGCCAAGACATCGAGGGAATAGGCTATGGCTACACCTTC. Its protein is CASSQDIEGIGYGYTF.

The V and J genes are TRBV9 and TRBJ2-2; D gene unclear. V lost 4 bases and J lost 7, with 14 bases in between. Germline V gene sequence: CDR1 SGDLS, CDR2 YYNGEE. The CDR3 runs to 14 residues. CDR3 region: CASSPLEWGGELFF. The CDR3, as DNA: TGTGCCAGCAGCCCACTCGAATGGGGCGGGGAGCTGTTTTTT.

CDR3 DNA: TGTGCCAGCAGCTTTGGGGTCGGGGAGCTGTTTTTT. Its translation: CASSFGVGELFF. This sequence joins TRBV11-2 and TRBJ2-2; the D is unclear. The CDR3 loop spans 12 amino acids. V lost 3 bases, J lost 7 bases, and 6 bases lay in between. Germline assignment: CDR1 SGHAT and CDR2 FQNNGV.

The rearrangement joins TRBV27 to TRBJ2-7, with a weak D call TRBD1 (5 bases). CDR3 length: 15 residues. The germline V and J ends were trimmed by 7 bases and 3 bases, with 19 bases remaining between them. From germline, CDR1 is MNHEY and CDR2 SMNVEV (reference sequence). In nucleotides, the CDR3 is TGTGCCAGCACCCACTTTGCAGGGTTCTACTACGAGCAGTACTTC. It is translated as CASTHFAGFYYEQYF.

The J gene is TRBJ2-7, the V gene TRBV5-4; the D is unclear. The CDR3 runs to 12 residues. The ends were cut back, 4 bases at V and 7 bases at J, with 12 bases in the middle. Per the germline V gene, CDR1 is SGHNT and CDR2 is YYREEE (reference sequence). CDR3 protein: CASSVGKDEQYF. CDR3 coding DNA: TGTGCCAGCAGCGTAGGAAAAGATGAGCAGTACTTC.

The chain recombines TRBV6-4 with TRBJ2-2; 12 bases map to TRBD2. J was trimmed by 5 bases and V by 2 bases; bases with no gene match: 0. This CDR3 is 15 amino acids long. Germline V gives CDR1 MRHNA, CDR2 SNTAGT. Written as DNA, the CDR3 is TGTGCCAGCAGTGACGGGACTAGCGGGACCGGGGAGCTGTTTTTT. It translates to CASSDGTSGTGELFF.

The chain has TRBV11-2 and TRBJ1-2, with a tentative D call TRBD1 (5 bases). The V gene lost 3 bases and the J gene lost 4 bases, with 9 bases spanning the gap. Germline CDR1 reads SGHAT; CDR2 reads FQNNGV. The CDR3 has 13 residues. The CDR3 loop reads CASSLSGGYGYTF. The CDR3 nucleotides are TGTGCCAGCAGCTTGTCGGGGGGCTATGGCTACACCTTC.

This chain connects TRBV4-1 to TRBJ2-7; D not resolved. CDR1 MGHRA and CDR2 YSYEKL come from the germline V gene. V dropped 1 base and J dropped 2 bases, with 6 bases sitting between them. This CDR3 spans 13 amino acids. DNA for the CDR3: TGCGCCAGCAGCCAAGCATCAGCCTACGAGCAGTACTTC. Encoded protein: CASSQASAYEQYF.

The chain carries TRBV14 and TRBJ1-2; D may be TRBD1 (5 bases). Trimming stripped 1 base from V and 2 bases from J, with 14 bases between. Germline CDR1 and CDR2: SGHDN and FVKESK. The CDR3 runs 16 residues. The CDR3, as DNA: TGTGCCAGCAGCCAAGTCCGGAGGGGCCTGAACTATGGCTACACCTTC. Its protein product is CASSQVRRGLNYGYTF.